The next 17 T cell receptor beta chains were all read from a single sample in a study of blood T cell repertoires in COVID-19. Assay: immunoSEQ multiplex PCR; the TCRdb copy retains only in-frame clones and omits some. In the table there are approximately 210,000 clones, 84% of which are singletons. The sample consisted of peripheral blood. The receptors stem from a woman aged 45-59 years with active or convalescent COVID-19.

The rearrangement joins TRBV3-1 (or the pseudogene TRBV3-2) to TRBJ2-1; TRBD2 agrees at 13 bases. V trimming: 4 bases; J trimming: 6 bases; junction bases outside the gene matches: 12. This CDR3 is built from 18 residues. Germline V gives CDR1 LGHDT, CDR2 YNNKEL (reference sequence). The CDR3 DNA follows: TGTGCCAGCAGCCTCGGACTAGCGGGAGCAGGGTTGCCCAATGAGCAGTTCTTC. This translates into CASSLGLAGAGLPNEQFF.

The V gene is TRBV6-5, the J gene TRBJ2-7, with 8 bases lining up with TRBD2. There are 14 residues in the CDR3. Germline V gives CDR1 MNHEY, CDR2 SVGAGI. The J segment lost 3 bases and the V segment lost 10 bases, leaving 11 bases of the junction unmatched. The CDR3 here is CATSIRAGGYEQYF. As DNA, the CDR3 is TGTGCCACATCGATCCGGGCGGGAGGCTACGAGCAGTACTTC.

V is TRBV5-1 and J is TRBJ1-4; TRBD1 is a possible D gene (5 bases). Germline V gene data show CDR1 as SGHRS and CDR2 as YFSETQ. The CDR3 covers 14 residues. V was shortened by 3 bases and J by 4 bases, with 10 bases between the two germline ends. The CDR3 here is CASSWGRINEKLFF. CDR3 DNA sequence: TGCGCCAGCAGCTGGGGCAGGATTAATGAAAAACTGTTTTTT.

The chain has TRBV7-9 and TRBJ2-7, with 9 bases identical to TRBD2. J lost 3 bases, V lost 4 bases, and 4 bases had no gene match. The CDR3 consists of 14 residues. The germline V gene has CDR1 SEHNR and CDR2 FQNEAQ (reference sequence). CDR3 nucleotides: TGTGCCAGCAGCTGGGGACTAGCAGACTACGAGCAGTACTTC. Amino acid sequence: CASSWGLADYEQYF.

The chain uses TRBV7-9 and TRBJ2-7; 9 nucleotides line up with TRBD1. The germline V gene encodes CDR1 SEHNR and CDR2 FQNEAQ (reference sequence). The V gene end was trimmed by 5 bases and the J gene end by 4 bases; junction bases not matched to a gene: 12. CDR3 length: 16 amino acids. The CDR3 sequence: CASSPGTGTGKYEQYV. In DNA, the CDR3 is TGTGCCAGCAGCCCCGGCACCGGGACAGGGAAGTACGAGCAGTACGTC.

CDR3 residues: CASRQQGAQPQHF. DNA of the CDR3: TGTGCCAGCAGACAACAGGGGGCGCAGCCCCAGCATTTT. The chain couples TRBV28 to TRBJ1-5; the match to TRBD1 covers 9 bases. Germline assignment: CDR1 MDHEN and CDR2 SYDVKM. Trimming removed 6 bases from V and 7 bases from J; junction bases left unmatched: 4. This CDR3 has 13 amino acids.

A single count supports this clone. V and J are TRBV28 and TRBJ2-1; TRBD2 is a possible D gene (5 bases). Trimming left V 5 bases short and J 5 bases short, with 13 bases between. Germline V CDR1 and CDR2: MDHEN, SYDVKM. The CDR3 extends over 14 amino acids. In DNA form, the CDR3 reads TGTGCCAGCAGTGCCCGGACTGGGAACAATGAGCAGTTCTTC. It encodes CASSARTGNNEQFF.

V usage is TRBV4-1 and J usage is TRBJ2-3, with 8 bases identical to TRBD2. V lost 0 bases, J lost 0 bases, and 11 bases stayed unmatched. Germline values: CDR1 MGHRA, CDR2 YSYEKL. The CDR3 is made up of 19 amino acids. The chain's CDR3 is CASSQETGGEGYSTDTQYF. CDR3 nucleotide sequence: TGCGCCAGCAGCCAAGAAACCGGGGGGGAGGGGTATAGCACAGATACGCAGTATTTT.

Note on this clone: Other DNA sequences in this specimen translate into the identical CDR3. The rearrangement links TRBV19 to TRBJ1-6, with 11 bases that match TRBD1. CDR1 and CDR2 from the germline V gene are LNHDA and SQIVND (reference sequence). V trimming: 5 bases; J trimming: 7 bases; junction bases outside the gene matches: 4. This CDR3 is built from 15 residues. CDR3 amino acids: CASSVGQGANSPLHF. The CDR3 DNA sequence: TGTGCCAGTAGTGTCGGACAGGGGGCGAATTCACCCCTCCACTTT.

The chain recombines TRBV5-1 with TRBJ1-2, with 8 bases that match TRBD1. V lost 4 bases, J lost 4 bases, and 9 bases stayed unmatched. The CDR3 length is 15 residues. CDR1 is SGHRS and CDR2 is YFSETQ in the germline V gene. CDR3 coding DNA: TGCGCCAGCAGCCCTCGGACAGGGAGCTCCTATGGCTACACCTTC. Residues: CASSPRTGSSYGYTF.

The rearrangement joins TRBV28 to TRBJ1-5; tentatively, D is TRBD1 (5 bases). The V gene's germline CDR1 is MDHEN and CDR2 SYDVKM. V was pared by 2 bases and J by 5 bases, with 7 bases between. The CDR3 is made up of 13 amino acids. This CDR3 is CASSLGGDQPQHF. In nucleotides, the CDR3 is TGTGCCAGCAGTTTAGGGGGGGATCAGCCCCAGCATTTT.

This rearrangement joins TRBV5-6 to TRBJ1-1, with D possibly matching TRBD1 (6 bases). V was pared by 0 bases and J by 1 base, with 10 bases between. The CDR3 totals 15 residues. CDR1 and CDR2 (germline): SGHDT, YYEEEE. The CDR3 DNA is TGTGCCAGCAGCTTGGCCGGCAGGGGGAACACTGAAGCTTTCTTT. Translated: CASSLAGRGNTEAFF.

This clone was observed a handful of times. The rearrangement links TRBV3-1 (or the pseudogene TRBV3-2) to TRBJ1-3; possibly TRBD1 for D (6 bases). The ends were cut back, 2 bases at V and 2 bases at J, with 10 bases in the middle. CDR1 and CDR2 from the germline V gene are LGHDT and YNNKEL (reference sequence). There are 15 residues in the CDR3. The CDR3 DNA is TGTGCCAGCAGCCAATGGGAGGGGGCTGGAAACACCATATATTTT. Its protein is CASSQWEGAGNTIYF.

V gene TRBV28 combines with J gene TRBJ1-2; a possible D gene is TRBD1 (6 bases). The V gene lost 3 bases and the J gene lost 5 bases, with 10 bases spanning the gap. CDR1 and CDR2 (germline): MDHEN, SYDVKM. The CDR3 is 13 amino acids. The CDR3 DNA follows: TGTGCCAGCAGTTTGGTGGGGGCTTATGGCTACACCTTC. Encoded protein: CASSLVGAYGYTF.

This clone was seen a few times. CDR3 protein: CASSYGGEQYV. The CDR3, as DNA: TGTGCCAGCAGTTACGGGGGCGAGCAGTACGTC. V gene TRBV28 combines with J gene TRBJ2-7; TRBD2 might be the D (6 bases). The CDR3 is 11 residues long. CDR1 and CDR2 (germline): MDHEN, SYDVKM. Trimming stripped 4 bases from V and 6 bases from J, with 7 bases between.

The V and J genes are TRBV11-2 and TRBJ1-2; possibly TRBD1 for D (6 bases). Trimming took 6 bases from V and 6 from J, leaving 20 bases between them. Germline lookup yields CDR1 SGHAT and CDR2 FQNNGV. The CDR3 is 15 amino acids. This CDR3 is CASRSLGGQFNGYTF. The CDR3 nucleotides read TGTGCCAGCAGGTCCTTGGGGGGGCAGTTCAATGGCTACACCTTC.

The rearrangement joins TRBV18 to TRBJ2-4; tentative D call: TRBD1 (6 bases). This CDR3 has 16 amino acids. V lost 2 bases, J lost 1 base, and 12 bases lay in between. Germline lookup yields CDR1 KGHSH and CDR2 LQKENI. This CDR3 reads CASSPGGKMAKNIQYF. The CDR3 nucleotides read TGTGCCAGCTCACCAGGGGGCAAGATGGCCAAAAACATTCAGTACTTC. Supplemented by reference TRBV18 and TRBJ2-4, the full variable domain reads NAGVMQNPRHLVRRRGQEARLRCSPMKGHSHVYWYRQLPEEGLKFMVYLQKENIIDESGMPKERFSAEFPKEGPSILRIQQVVRGDSAAYFCASSPGGKMAKNIQYFGAGTRLSVL.